This TCR beta chain derives from a study of CD4 T cell repertoires in COVID-19. Trimming took off 4 bases at V and 1 base at J, with 10 bases between the two ends. The CDR3 spans 14 residues. Germline CDR1 is SNHLY and CDR2 is FYNNEI. Clones were sequenced by immunoSEQ multiplex PCR, and TCRdb holds only the in-frame ones, with some missing. The sample has fewer than 100,000 clones, approximately 83% seen once; the top ten hold roughly 0.5%. Sequenced material: CD4+ T cells from peripheral blood, taken after recovery from COVID-19. This clonotype originated in a human donor who had COVID-19. The V and J genes are TRBV2 and TRBJ1-1, with D hard to call. CDR3 sequence (DNA): TGTGCCAGCAGTGTCCTACGAGCGAACACTGAAGCTTTCTTT. Its protein product is CASSVLRANTEAFF.